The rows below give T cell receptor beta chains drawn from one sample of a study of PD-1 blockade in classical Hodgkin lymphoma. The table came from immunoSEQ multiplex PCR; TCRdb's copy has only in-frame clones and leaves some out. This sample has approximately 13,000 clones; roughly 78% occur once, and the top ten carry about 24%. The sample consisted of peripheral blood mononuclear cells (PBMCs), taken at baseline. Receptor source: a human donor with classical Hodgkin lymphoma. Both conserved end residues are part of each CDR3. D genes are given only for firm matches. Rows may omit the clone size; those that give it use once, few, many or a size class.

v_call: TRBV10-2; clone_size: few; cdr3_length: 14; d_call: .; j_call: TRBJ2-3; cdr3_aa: CASGLDGITDTQYF; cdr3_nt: TGCGCCAGCGGCCTAGATGGAATCACAGATACGCAGTATTTT
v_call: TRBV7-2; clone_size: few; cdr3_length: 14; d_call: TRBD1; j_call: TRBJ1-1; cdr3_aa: CASSQGQLNTEAFF; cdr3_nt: TGTGCCAGCAGTCAGGGACAGTTGAACACTGAAGCTTTCTTT
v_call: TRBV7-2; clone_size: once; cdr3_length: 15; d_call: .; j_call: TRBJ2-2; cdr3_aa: CASSFVGRGAGELFF; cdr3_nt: TGTGCCAGCAGCTTCGTAGGACGGGGCGCCGGGGAGCTGTTTTTT
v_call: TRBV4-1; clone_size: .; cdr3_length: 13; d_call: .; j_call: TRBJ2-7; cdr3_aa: CASSQDLTYEQYF; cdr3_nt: TGCGCCAGCAGCCAAGATCTGACCTACGAGCAGTACTTC
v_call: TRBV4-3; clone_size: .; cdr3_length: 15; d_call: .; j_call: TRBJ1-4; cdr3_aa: CASSQDHRVGEKLFF; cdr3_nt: TGCGCCAGCAGCCAAGACCACAGGGTTGGTGAAAAACTGTTTTTT
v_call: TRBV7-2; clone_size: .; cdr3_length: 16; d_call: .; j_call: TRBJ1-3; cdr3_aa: CASSLGMWQGGNTIYF; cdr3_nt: TGTGCCAGCAGCTTGGGGATGTGGCAGGGTGGAAACACCATATATTTT
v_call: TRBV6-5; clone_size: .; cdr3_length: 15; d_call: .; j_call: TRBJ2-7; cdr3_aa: CASSYGITILYEQYF; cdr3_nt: TGTGCCAGCAGTTACGGAATCACAATCCTCTACGAGCAGTACTTC
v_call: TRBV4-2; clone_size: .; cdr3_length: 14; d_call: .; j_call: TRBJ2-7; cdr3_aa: CASSQVSGHYEQYF; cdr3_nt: TGTGCCAGCAGCCAAGTAAGCGGGCACTACGAGCAGTACTTC
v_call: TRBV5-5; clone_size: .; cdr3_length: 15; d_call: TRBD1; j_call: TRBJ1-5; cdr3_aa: CASSPGQWVLQPQHF; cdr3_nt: TGTGCCAGCAGCCCGGGACAGTGGGTCCTTCAGCCCCAGCATTTT
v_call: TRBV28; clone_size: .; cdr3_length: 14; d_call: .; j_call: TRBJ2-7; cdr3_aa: CASRRGTDSYEQYF; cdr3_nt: TGTGCCAGCAGGCGGGGGACAGACTCCTACGAGCAGTACTTC
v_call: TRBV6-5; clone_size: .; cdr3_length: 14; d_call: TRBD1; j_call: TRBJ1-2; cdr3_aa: CASSPGQGNYGYTF; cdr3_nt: TGTGCCAGCAGTCCTGGACAGGGTAACTATGGCTACACCTTC
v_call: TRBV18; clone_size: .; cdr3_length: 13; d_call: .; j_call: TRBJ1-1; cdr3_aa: CASSATWATEAFF; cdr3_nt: TGTGCCAGCTCAGCTACTTGGGCCACTGAAGCTTTCTTT
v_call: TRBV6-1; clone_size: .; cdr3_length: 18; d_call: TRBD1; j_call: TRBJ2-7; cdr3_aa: CASSEQGAWGAGAYEQYF; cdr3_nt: TGTGCCAGCAGTGAACAGGGGGCTTGGGGGGCAGGCGCCTACGAGCAGTACTTC
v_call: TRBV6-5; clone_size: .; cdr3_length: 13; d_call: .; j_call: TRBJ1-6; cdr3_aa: CASSLTGPEPLHF; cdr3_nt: TGTGCCAGCAGCCTGACTGGGCCAGAACCCCTCCACTTT
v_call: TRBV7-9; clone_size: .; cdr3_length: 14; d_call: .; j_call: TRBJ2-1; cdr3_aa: CASSLGGGAIEQFF; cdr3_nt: TGTGCCAGCAGCTTAGGAGGGGGGGCAATCGAGCAGTTCTTC
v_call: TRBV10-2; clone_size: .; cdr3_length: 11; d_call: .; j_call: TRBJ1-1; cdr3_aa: CASSEFQNAFF; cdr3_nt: TGCGCCAGCAGTGAGTTTCAGAATGCTTTCTTT
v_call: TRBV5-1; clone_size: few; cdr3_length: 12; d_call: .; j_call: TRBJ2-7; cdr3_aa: CASSSQGREQYF; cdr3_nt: TGCGCCAGCAGCTCACAGGGTCGCGAGCAGTACTTC
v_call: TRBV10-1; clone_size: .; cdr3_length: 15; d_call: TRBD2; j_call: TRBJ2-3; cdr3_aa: CASSEGSGGTDTQYF; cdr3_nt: TGCGCCAGCAGTGAAGGTAGCGGGGGAACAGATACGCAGTATTTT
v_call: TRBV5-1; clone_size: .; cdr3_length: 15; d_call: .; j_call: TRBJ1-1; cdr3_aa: CASSLGGTSNTEAFF; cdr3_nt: TGCGCCAGCAGCTTGGGGGGGACTTCGAACACTGAAGCTTTCTTT
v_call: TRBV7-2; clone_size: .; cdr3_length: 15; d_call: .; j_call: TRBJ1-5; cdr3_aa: CASSLDGRVEQPQHF; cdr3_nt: TGTGCCAGCAGCTTAGATGGCAGGGTTGAGCAGCCCCAGCATTTT
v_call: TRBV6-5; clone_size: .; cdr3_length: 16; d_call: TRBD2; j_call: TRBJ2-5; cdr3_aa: CASSYSLAGGQETQYF; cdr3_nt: TGTGCCAGCAGTTACTCCCTAGCGGGGGGTCAAGAGACCCAGTACTTC
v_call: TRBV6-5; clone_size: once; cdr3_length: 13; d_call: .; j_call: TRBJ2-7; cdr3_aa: CASSYDGTYEQYF; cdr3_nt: TGTGCCAGCAGTTACGATGGAACCTACGAGCAGTACTTC
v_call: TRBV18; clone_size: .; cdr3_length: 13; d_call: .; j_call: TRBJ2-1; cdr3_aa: CASSPPLGFEQFF; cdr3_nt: TGTGCCAGCTCACCACCTTTGGGGTTTGAGCAGTTCTTC
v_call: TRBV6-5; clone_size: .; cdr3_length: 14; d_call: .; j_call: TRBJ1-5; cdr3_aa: CASSSEYSNQPQHF; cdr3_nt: TGTGCCAGCAGTTCCGAGTATAGCAATCAGCCCCAGCATTTT